A selection of T cell receptor beta chains follows, all from one sample in a study of memory CD4+ T cells and cytomegalovirus serostatus. Assay: immunoSEQ multiplex PCR; the TCRdb copy retains only in-frame clones and omits some. Of just over 25,000 clones listed, approximately 71% were seen once; the top ten hold 1%. The material sequenced was memory CD4+ T cells from blood. These receptors all come from an adult in good health and CMV-seronegative. The CDR3 runs from the conserved cysteine through the conserved F or W. A D gene is named only where the DNA matches it firmly. The size of a clone is reported for some rows only, either as once, few or many, or as a class for expanded clones.

>TRBJ2-5|TRBV6-1|-|once|13
CASLRALQETQYF
TGTGCCAGCCTCAGGGCCCTCCAAGAGACCCAGTACTTC
>TRBJ1-5|TRBV28|-|-|12
CASSLLGQPQHF
TGTGCCAGCAGTTTGCTGGGTCAGCCCCAGCATTTT
>TRBJ2-7|TRBV6-5|-|-|15
CASSPRHNPVGEQYF
TGTGCCAGCAGCCCCAGACATAATCCCGTGGGCGAGCAGTACTTC
>TRBJ1-5|TRBV19|-|few|12
CASSIGWQPQHF
TGTGCCAGTAGTATAGGGTGGCAGCCCCAGCATTTT
>TRBJ1-1|TRBV30|-|-|14
CAWGGAGRNTEAFF
TGTGCCTGGGGGGGGGCAGGGAGGAACACTGAAGCTTTCTTT
>TRBJ2-7|TRBV2|-|once|15
CASSVGRSNGDEQYF
TGTGCCAGCAGTGTGGGCCGGTCGAACGGGGACGAGCAGTACTTC
>TRBJ1-4|TRBV4-3|-|once|16
CASSQDRGGAGEKLFF
TGCGCCAGCAGCCAAGATCGGGGGGGCGCGGGTGAAAAACTGTTTTTT
>TRBJ1-4|TRBV5-1|-|few|16
CASSLALTGGGEKLFF
TGCGCCAGCAGCTTGGCCCTGACAGGAGGTGGTGAAAAACTGTTTTTT
>TRBJ1-4|TRBV6-1|TRBD1|-|14
CASRSSGTDEKLFF
TGTGCCAGCAGGTCCTCCGGGACAGATGAAAAACTGTTTTTT
>TRBJ1-2|TRBV4-3|TRBD1|-|14
CASSQDFGTGGYTF
TGCGCCAGCAGCCAAGATTTTGGGACAGGGGGGTACACCTTC
>TRBJ1-1|TRBV5-1|-|-|14
CASSSGGENTEAFF
TGCGCCAGCAGCTCCGGTGGGGAGAACACTGAAGCTTTCTTT
>TRBJ1-5|TRBV18|-|-|15
CASSPQGMGNQPQHF
TGTGCCAGCTCACCGCAGGGTATGGGCAATCAGCCCCAGCATTTT
>TRBJ1-1|TRBV7-9|-|-|14
CASSAQTGNTEAFF
TGTGCCAGCAGCGCCCAGACAGGGAACACTGAAGCTTTCTTT
>TRBJ2-7|TRBV15|-|-|13
CATSREFYGSPYF
TGTGCCACCAGCAGAGAGTTTTACGGCAGTCCGTACTTC
>TRBJ1-1|TRBV25-1|-|-|15
CASSEYGFQGTEAFF
TGTGCCAGCAGTGAATACGGGTTTCAGGGCACTGAAGCTTTCTTT
>TRBJ2-5|TRBV7-6|TRBD2|-|16
CASSLEPAGVKETQYF
TGTGCCAGCAGCTTAGAGCCAGCGGGGGTAAAAGAGACCCAGTACTTC
>TRBJ2-5|TRBV10-1|TRBD2|-|14
CASSAGLAQETQYF
TGCGCCAGCAGCGCGGGACTAGCCCAGGAGACCCAGTACTTC
>TRBJ1-1|TRBV19|-|-|13
CATQGQMNTEAFF
TGTGCCACTCAAGGACAGATGAACACTGAAGCTTTCTTT
>TRBJ1-1|TRBV6-4|-|once|13
CASSAQMNTEAFF
TGTGCCAGCAGTGCCCAAATGAACACTGAAGCTTTCTTT
>TRBJ1-5|TRBV10-2|-|-|13
CASSQGNFQPQHF
TGCGCCAGCAGTCAGGGAAATTTTCAGCCCCAGCATTTT
>TRBJ2-7|TRBV6-1|-|once|15
CASRTGEGTAYEQYF
TGTGCCAGCAGAACGGGGGAAGGGACTGCCTACGAGCAGTACTTC
>TRBJ1-1|TRBV2|-|-|13
CASSREGSTEAFF
TGTGCCAGCAGTAGGGAAGGGAGCACTGAAGCTTTCTTT
>TRBJ2-7|TRBV28|-|-|16
CASSFHLAVISYEQYF
TGTGCCAGCAGCTTTCACCTTGCGGTCATCTCCTACGAGCAGTACTTC
>TRBJ1-1|TRBV5-1|TRBD1|-|16
CASSLAPDRVNTEAFF
TGCGCCAGCAGCTTGGCACCAGACAGGGTGAACACTGAAGCTTTCTTT
>TRBJ1-1|TRBV19|TRBD1|-|14
CASSITGGVTEAFF
TGTGCCAGTAGTATCACAGGGGGCGTCACTGAAGCTTTCTTT
>TRBJ1-3|TRBV28|-|-|12
CASRVGGNTIYF
TGTGCCAGCAGGGTGGGTGGAAACACCATATATTTT
>TRBJ2-3|TRBV19|-|-|14
CASSIWGATDTQYF
TGTGCCAGTAGTATCTGGGGAGCCACAGATACGCAGTATTTT
>TRBJ2-5|TRBV7-2|TRBD2|-|14
CASSLVAGGGTQYF
TGTGCCAGCAGCTTAGTAGCGGGGGGAGGGACCCAGTACTTC
>TRBJ2-2|TRBV6-6|-|-|15
CASRSSSWGTGELFF
TGTGCCAGCAGGTCCTCTAGCTGGGGTACCGGGGAGCTGTTTTTT
>TRBJ1-6|TRBV11-2|TRBD1|-|18
CASSHRQGGSSYNSPLHF
TGTGCCAGCAGCCATCGACAGGGTGGGAGCTCCTATAATTCACCCCTCCACTTT
>TRBJ1-1|TRBV2|-|-|13
CASRVKGGTEAFF
TGTGCCAGCAGGGTGAAGGGTGGTACTGAAGCTTTCTTT
>TRBJ2-3|TRBV7-2|-|-|16
CASSQVLGGATDTQYF
TGTGCCAGCAGCCAAGTGTTAGGCGGGGCTACAGATACGCAGTATTTT
>TRBJ2-2|TRBV2|-|few|15
CASFLGPPNTGELFF
TGTGCCAGCTTTTTAGGACCGCCGAACACCGGGGAGCTGTTTTTT
>TRBJ1-6|TRBV7-2|-|once|17
CASSLGGGSSYNSPLHF
TGTGCCAGCAGCTTAGGGGGCGGGAGCTCCTATAATTCACCCCTCCACTTT
>TRBJ2-7|TRBV5-6|-|medium-sized|13
CASSFWGGDEQYF
TGTGCCAGCAGCTTTTGGGGTGGCGACGAGCAGTACTTC
>TRBJ2-3|TRBV28|-|-|13
CASSPVSPDTQYF
TGTGCCAGCAGCCCTGTTAGCCCAGATACGCAGTATTTT
>TRBJ1-4|TRBV28|TRBD1|-|14
CASSDGQGNEKLFF
TGTGCCAGCAGCGACGGACAGGGGAATGAAAAACTGTTTTTT
>TRBJ1-5|TRBV29-1|-|-|12
CSVGGVDQPQHF
TGCAGCGTTGGGGGGGTAGATCAGCCCCAGCATTTT
>TRBJ2-1|TRBV28|TRBD2|-|15
CASIQRGGSYNEQFF
TGTGCCAGCATCCAACGGGGGGGTTCCTACAATGAGCAGTTCTTC
>TRBJ1-2|TRBV6-6|-|-|14
CASSYSGGDDGYTF
TGTGCCAGCAGTTACTCCGGGGGCGATGATGGCTACACCTTC
>TRBJ1-1|TRBV30|-|-|14
CAWSQDSLNTEAFF
TGTGCCTGGAGTCAGGACAGCTTAAACACTGAAGCTTTCTTT
>TRBJ2-3|TRBV2|TRBD1|-|13
CASSLDRGDTQYF
TGTGCCAGCAGCCTGGACAGGGGTGATACGCAGTATTTT